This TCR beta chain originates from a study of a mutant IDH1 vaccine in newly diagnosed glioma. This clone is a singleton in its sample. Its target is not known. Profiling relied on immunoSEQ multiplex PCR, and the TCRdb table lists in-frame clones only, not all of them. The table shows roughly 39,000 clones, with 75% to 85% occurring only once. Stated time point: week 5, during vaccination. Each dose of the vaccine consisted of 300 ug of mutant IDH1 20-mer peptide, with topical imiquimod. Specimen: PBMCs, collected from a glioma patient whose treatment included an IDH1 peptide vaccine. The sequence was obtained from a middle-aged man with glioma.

In DNA, the CDR3 is TGTGCCAGCAGTGATGGACTAGCGGGGGGCCGCACAGATACGCAGTATTTT. It encodes CASSDGLAGGRTDTQYF. The J gene is TRBJ2-3, the V gene TRBV6-1, with 14 bases matching TRBD2. V lost 3 bases and J lost 1; bases outside the gene matches: 3. Germline lookup yields CDR1 MNHNS and CDR2 SASEGT. CDR3 length: 17 amino acids.